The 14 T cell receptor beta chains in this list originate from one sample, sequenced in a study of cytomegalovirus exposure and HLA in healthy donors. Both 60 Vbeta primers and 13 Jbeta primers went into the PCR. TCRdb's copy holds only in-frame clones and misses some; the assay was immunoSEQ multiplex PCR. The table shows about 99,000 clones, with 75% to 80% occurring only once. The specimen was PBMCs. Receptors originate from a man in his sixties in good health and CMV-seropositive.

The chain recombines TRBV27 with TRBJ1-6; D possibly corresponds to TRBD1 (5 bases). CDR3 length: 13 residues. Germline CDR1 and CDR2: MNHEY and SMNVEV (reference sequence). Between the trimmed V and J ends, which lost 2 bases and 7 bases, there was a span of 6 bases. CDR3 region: CASSLKGNSPLHF. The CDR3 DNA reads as TGTGCCAGCAGTTTAAAGGGGAATTCACCCCTCCACTTT.

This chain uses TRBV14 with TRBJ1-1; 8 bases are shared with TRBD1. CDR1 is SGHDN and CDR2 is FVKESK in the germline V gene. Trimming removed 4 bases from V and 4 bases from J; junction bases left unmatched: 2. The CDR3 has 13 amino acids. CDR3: CASSLDRVTEAFF. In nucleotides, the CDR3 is TGTGCCAGCAGCCTGGACAGGGTCACTGAAGCTTTCTTT.

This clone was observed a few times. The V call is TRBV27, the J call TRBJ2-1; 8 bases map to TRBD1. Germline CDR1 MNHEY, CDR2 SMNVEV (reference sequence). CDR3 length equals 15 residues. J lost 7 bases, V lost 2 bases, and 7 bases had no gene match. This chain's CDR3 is CASSLRAGGLNEQFF. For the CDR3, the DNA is TGTGCCAGCAGTTTAAGGGCAGGGGGCTTAAATGAGCAGTTCTTC.

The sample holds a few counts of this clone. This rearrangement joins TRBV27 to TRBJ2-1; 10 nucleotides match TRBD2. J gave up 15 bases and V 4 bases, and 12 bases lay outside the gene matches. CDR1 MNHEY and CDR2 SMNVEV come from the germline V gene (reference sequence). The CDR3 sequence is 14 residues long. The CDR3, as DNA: TGTGCCAGCAGTTCGCCGGGACTAGCGAGGTTGTTGTTCTTC. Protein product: CASSSPGLARLLFF.

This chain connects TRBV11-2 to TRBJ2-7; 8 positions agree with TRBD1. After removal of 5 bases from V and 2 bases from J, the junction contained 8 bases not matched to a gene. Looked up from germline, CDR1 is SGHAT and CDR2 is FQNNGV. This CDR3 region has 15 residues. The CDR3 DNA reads TGTGCCAGCAGCCGTGGACAGGGCCGCACCTACGAGCAGTACTTC. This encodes CASSRGQGRTYEQYF.

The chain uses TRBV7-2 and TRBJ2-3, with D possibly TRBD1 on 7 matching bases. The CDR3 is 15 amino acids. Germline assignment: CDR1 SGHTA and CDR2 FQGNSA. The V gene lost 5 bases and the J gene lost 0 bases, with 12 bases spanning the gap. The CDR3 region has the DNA TGTGCCAGCAGCGCGGGACAGCCCAGCACAGATACGCAGTATTTT. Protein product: CASSAGQPSTDTQYF.

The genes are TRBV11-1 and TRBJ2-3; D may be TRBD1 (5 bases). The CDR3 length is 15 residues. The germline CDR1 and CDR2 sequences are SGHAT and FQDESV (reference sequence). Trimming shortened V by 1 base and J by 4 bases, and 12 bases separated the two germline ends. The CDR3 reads CASSLGAQGPDTQYF. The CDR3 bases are TGTGCCAGCAGCTTAGGAGCGCAGGGCCCAGATACGCAGTATTTT.

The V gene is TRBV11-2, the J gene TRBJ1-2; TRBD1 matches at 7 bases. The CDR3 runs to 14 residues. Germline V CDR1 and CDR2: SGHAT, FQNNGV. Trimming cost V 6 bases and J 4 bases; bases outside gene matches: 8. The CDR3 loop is CASSSTGTIYGYTF. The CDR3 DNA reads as TGTGCCAGCAGTTCGACAGGGACAATCTATGGCTACACCTTC.

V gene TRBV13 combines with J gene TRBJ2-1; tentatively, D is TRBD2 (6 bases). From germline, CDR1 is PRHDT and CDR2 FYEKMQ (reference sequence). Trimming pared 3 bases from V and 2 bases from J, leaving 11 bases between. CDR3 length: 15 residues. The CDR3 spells CASSFGGTPYNEQFF. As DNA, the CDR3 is TGTGCCAGCAGCTTTGGTGGGACTCCCTACAATGAGCAGTTCTTC.

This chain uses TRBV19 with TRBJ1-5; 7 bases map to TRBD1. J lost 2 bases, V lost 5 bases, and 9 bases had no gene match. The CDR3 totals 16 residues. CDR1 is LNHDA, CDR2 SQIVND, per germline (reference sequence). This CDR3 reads CASSSEQGRRNQPQHF. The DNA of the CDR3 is TGTGCCAGTAGTTCGGAACAGGGGAGACGCAATCAGCCCCAGCATTTT. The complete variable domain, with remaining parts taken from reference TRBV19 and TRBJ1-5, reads DGGITQSPKYLFRKEGQNVTLSCEQNLNHDAMYWYRQDPGQGLRLIYYSQIVNDFQKGDIAEGYSVSREKKESFPLTVTSAQKNPTAFYLCASSSEQGRRNQPQHFGDGTRLSIL.

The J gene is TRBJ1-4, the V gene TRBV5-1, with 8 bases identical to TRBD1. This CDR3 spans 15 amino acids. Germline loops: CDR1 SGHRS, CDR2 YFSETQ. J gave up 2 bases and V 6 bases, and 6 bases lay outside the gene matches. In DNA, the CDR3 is TGCGCCAGCAAGGACAGGGTTAACACTAATGAAAAACTGTTTTTT. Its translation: CASKDRVNTNEKLFF.

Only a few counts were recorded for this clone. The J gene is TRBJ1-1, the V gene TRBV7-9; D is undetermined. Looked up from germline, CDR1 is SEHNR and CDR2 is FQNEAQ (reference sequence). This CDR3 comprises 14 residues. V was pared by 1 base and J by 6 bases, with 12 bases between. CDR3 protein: CASSLESSGAEAFF. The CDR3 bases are TGTGCCAGCAGCTTAGAATCCTCCGGAGCTGAAGCTTTCTTT.

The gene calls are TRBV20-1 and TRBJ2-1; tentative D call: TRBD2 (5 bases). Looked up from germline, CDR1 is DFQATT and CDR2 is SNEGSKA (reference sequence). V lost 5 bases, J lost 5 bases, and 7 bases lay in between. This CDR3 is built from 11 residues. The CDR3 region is CSARGHNEQFF. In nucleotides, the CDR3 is TGCAGTGCTCGGGGTCACAATGAGCAGTTCTTC.

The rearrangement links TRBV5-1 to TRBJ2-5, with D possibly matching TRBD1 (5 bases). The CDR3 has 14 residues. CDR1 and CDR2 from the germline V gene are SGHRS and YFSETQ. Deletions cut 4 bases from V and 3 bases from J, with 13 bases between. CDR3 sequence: CASSTETVEETQYF. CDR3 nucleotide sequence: TGCGCCAGCAGCACTGAGACAGTTGAAGAGACCCAGTACTTC. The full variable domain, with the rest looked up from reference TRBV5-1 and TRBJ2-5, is KAGVTQTPRYLIKTRGQQVTLSCSPISGHRSVSWYQQTPGQGLQFLFEYFSETQRNKGNFPGRFSGRQFSNSRSEMNVSTLELGDSALYLCASSTETVEETQYFGPGTRLLVL.